This T cell receptor (beta chain) was documented in a study of cytomegalovirus exposure and HLA in healthy donors. The wider study: Most donors, approximately 82% of a few hundred genotyped, fell in the Caucasian-associated ancestry cluster. General study points: Association with HLA alleles at 0.05 false discovery rate was found for roughly 17,000 TCR beta sequences in a later analysis. Later on, a genetic analysis was performed. It linked a missense variant in DCLRE1C with V- and J-gene trimming of TCR beta.

Researchers ran the PCR with 60 Vbeta and 13 Jbeta primers. Clones were sequenced by immunoSEQ multiplex PCR, and TCRdb holds only the in-frame ones, with some missing. Here the sample spans fewer than 85,000 clones, around 72% being singletons. Remarks on this clone: Its specificity is not known.

J lost 4 bases, V lost 5 bases, and 8 bases had no gene match. This CDR3 spans 15 amino acids. Germline V gives CDR1 SGHTA, CDR2 FQGTGA. The sequence was obtained from a woman between 35 and 50 years old in good health and CMV-seropositive. Sequenced sample: PBMCs. The chain couples TRBV7-3 to TRBJ2-3, with 8 bases lining up with TRBD2. The CDR3 coding sequence is TGTGCCAGCAGCGGGGGACGGGGGGGCGCAGATACGCAGTATTTT. This sequence encodes CASSGGRGGADTQYF. The full variable domain, with the rest looked up from reference TRBV7-3 and TRBJ2-3, is GAGVSQTPSNKVTEKGKYVELRCDPISGHTALYWYRQSLGQGPEFLIYFQGTGAADDSGLPNDRFFAVRPEGSVSTLKIQRTERGDSAVYLCASSGGRGGADTQYFGPGTRLTVL.